One sample yielded the 21 T cell receptor beta chains listed below, sequenced in a study of shared clonotypes between healthy human individuals. Naive CD8 cells lacked CD45RO and underwent positive selection for CCR7, leaving out terminally differentiated effector memory CD45RA+ cells. Sequencing used immunoSEQ multiplex PCR; TCRdb keeps in-frame clones, though not all of them. The table has more than 2 million clones, 93% seen once; the top ten hold under 2%. The material sequenced was naive CD8+ T cells from PBMCs. The source of these receptors is a man younger than 35 in good health. Some clones in this sample may be carry-over from other donors' samples.

The chain employs TRBV19 and TRBJ2-5; D not certain. Trimming removed 3 bases at V and 5 bases at J, with 13 bases between. CDR3 length equals 14 residues. Per germline, CDR1 LNHDA and CDR2 SQIVND (reference sequence). The CDR3 region has the DNA TGTGCCAGTAGTATGGCAGCCCTGGGGGAGACCCAGTACTTC. Its translation is CASSMAALGETQYF.

The CDR3 DNA is TGTGCCAGCAGCCCCCTAGCGGGAGGTACCGAGCAGTACTTC. Translation gives CASSPLAGGTEQYF. The chain is built from TRBV6-5 and TRBJ2-7; TRBD2 matches at 11 bases. The CDR3 length is 14 residues. The junction had 7 bases not matched to a gene; V was cut back by 6 bases and J by 6 bases. In germline, CDR1 is MNHEY, CDR2 SVGAGI.

This chain connects TRBV2 to TRBJ2-7; the D is unclear. The germline V and J ends were trimmed by 6 bases and 3 bases, with 6 bases remaining between them. This CDR3 comprises 11 residues. CDR1 is SNHLY and CDR2 is FYNNEI in the germline V gene. This CDR3 reads CASSNYYEQYF. The CDR3 DNA follows: TGTGCCAGCAGCAACTACTACGAGCAGTACTTC.

V gene TRBV4-3 combines with J gene TRBJ1-1, with 7 bases matching TRBD1. The CDR3 length is 15 residues. The V gene end was trimmed by 1 base and the J gene end by 0 bases; junction bases not matched to a gene: 2. Germline-derived CDR1 and CDR2 are LGHNA and YSLEER. In nucleotides, the CDR3 is TGCGCCAGCAGCCAAGGCACAGGGGTGAACACTGAAGCTTTCTTT. Protein sequence: CASSQGTGVNTEAFF.

V gene TRBV6-1 combines with J gene TRBJ2-7; 7 bases map to TRBD1. The germline V gene has CDR1 MNHNS and CDR2 SASEGT. This CDR3 spans 14 amino acids. J gave up 4 bases and V 3 bases, and 6 bases lay outside the gene matches. The CDR3: CASSEYWTGYEQYF. The CDR3 DNA is TGTGCCAGCAGTGAGTACTGGACAGGATACGAGCAGTACTTC.

The chain links TRBV9 to TRBJ2-1; 8 bases line up with TRBD2. The CDR3 consists of 17 residues. Germline CDR1 SGDLS, CDR2 YYNGEE. V was clipped by 1 base and J by 4 bases; unmatched bases: 10. The CDR3 loop reads CASSVQISGATYNEQFF. CDR3 DNA sequence: TGTGCCAGCAGCGTACAGATTAGCGGGGCCACATACAATGAGCAGTTCTTC.

The V and J genes are TRBV5-1 and TRBJ2-7, with a possible D match to TRBD1 (6 bases). The CDR3 length is 15 residues. V was clipped by 1 base and J by 3 bases, with 14 bases between them. Germline-derived CDR1 and CDR2 are SGHRS and YFSETQ. CDR3: CASSLTPGEGYEQYF. In DNA, the CDR3 is TGCGCCAGCAGCTTGACCCCAGGGGAAGGCTACGAGCAGTACTTC.

This clone was picked up a small number of times. The chain recombines TRBV30 with TRBJ1-1, with a weak D call TRBD1 (5 bases). V was cut by 4 bases and J by 3 bases, with 9 bases left in between. There are 12 residues in the CDR3. CDR1 is GTSNPN, CDR2 SVGIG, per germline (reference sequence). The DNA of the CDR3 is TGTGCCTGGAACCGGGGGGACACTGAAGCTTTCTTT. It yields the protein CAWNRGDTEAFF.

The chain recombines TRBV11-2 with TRBJ2-5; tentatively, D is TRBD1 or TRBD2 (5 bases each). From germline, CDR1 is SGHAT and CDR2 FQNNGV. The CDR3 has 14 amino acids. Trimming stripped 7 bases from V and 1 base from J, with 13 bases between. CDR3 sequence (DNA): TGTGCCAGCACCTCGACCGGGACCCAAGAGACCCAGTACTTC. It yields the protein CASTSTGTQETQYF.

The V and J genes are TRBV19 and TRBJ1-5, with 10 bases lining up with TRBD1. The CDR3 is 14 residues long. V lost 7 bases, J lost 5 bases, and 5 bases stayed unmatched. Germline V gene lookup returns CDR1 LNHDA and CDR2 SQIVND (reference sequence). The CDR3 region has the DNA TGTGCCAGTATGACAGGGGGCCTCGATCAGCCCCAGCATTTT. This translates into CASMTGGLDQPQHF.

The chain joins TRBV10-3 to TRBJ2-1, with 8 bases identical to TRBD2. The V gene end was trimmed by 5 bases and the J gene end by 7 bases; junction bases not matched to a gene: 4. Germline CDR1 reads ENHRY; CDR2 reads SYGVKD. This CDR3 is built from 13 residues. CDR3 amino acids: CAISSGRGNEQFF. CDR3 DNA: TGTGCCATCAGTAGCGGGAGAGGAAATGAGCAGTTCTTC.

This chain joins TRBV6-6 and TRBJ1-3; possible D gene TRBD1, 6 bases. The CDR3 is 16 residues long. V lost 5 bases and J lost 0, with 14 bases in between. Germline lookup yields CDR1 MNHNY and CDR2 SVGAGI (reference sequence). The CDR3 spells CASSVRGDSSGNTIYF. CDR3 DNA sequence: TGTGCCAGCAGTGTCAGGGGCGATAGCTCTGGAAACACCATATATTTT.

The gene calls are TRBV6-5 and TRBJ2-1; 13 bases match TRBD2. V trimming: 6 bases; J trimming: 5 bases; junction bases outside the gene matches: 1. The germline V gene encodes CDR1 MNHEY and CDR2 SVGAGI. The CDR3 is 14 residues long. The CDR3 DNA follows: TGTGCCAGCAGAGGACTAGCGGGAGACAATGAGCAGTTCTTC. This sequence encodes CASRGLAGDNEQFF.

This chain uses TRBV27 with TRBJ2-2, with 8 bases aligning to TRBD2. The length of the CDR3 is 15 residues. Germline V gene data show CDR1 as MNHEY and CDR2 as SMNVEV (reference sequence). Trimming cost V 2 bases and J 7 bases; bases outside gene matches: 6. The CDR3: CASSLSGSLFGELFF. The CDR3 nucleotides are TGTGCCAGCAGTTTAAGCGGGAGTCTTTTCGGGGAGCTGTTTTTT.

V and J are TRBV30 and TRBJ2-5; TRBD1 matches 9 bases. The J call is in doubt because the DNA end fits TRBJ2-7 better. The CDR3 runs to 13 residues. Germline CDR1 reads GTSNPN; CDR2 reads SVGIG (reference sequence). The CDR3 reads CACEDRGTYEQYF. The CDR3 nucleotides are TGTGCCTGCGAAGACAGGGGGACGTACGAGCAGTACTTC.

The CDR3 loop is CASTLAGGPGNEQFF. CDR3 DNA sequence: TGTGCCAGCACCCTAGCGGGAGGGCCGGGGAATGAGCAGTTCTTC. The rearrangement joins TRBV6-1 to TRBJ2-1, with 12 bases identical to TRBD2. CDR3 length: 15 amino acids. Losses at the gene ends were 7 bases for V and 7 bases for J; bases not matched to a gene: 8. Per germline, CDR1 MNHNS and CDR2 SASEGT.

With respect to this clone: Other DNA sequences within the sample encode an identical CDR3. The V gene is TRBV9, the J gene TRBJ2-7; 7 nucleotides line up with TRBD1. V dropped 0 bases and J dropped 2; count of bases not matched to a gene: 5. The CDR3 totals 15 residues. From germline, CDR1 is SGDLS and CDR2 YYNGEE. Here the CDR3 DNA reads TGTGCCAGCAGCGTAGGGGGGCAGGGGGCCTACGAGCAGTACTTC. The encoded protein is CASSVGGQGAYEQYF.

This clone was counted between two and nine times. The rearrangement joins TRBV19 to TRBJ2-7; the match to TRBD1 covers 7 bases. Germline V gives CDR1 LNHDA, CDR2 SQIVND (reference sequence). V shed 5 bases and J 6 bases; nucleotides not matched to a gene: 16. This CDR3 has 16 residues. CDR3 region: CASSSRPTGNSGEQYF. In DNA, the CDR3 is TGTGCCAGTAGTTCCCGCCCGACAGGGAACAGCGGCGAGCAGTACTTC.

The V call is TRBV7-2, the J call TRBJ2-2; D is possibly TRBD1 (6 bases). Trimming pared 1 base from V and 3 bases from J, leaving 15 bases between. There are 17 residues in the CDR3. Germline CDR1 reads SGHTA; CDR2 reads FQGNSA. In DNA form, the CDR3 reads TGTGCCAGCAGCTTAGATTACAGGGTCGGGTACACCGGGGAGCTGTTTTTT. It codes for CASSLDYRVGYTGELFF.

V usage is TRBV27 and J usage is TRBJ2-2, with 10 bases lining up with TRBD2. The CDR3 is 17 amino acids. Trimming cost V 3 bases and J 2 bases; bases outside gene matches: 6. Germline values: CDR1 MNHEY, CDR2 SMNVEV (reference sequence). DNA for the CDR3: TGTGCCAGCAGTTTGACTAGCGGGTATAGCAACACCGGGGAGCTGTTTTTT. Translated: CASSLTSGYSNTGELFF.

The rearrangement links TRBV27 to TRBJ1-3; D remains unclear. Trimming pared 10 bases from V and 0 bases from J, leaving 16 bases between. The length of the CDR3 is 15 residues. Germline values: CDR1 MNHEY, CDR2 SMNVEV (reference sequence). CDR3 DNA sequence: TGTGCCACTGCGCCCGTGGCCAGCTCTGGAAACACCATATATTTT. It yields the protein CATAPVASSGNTIYF.